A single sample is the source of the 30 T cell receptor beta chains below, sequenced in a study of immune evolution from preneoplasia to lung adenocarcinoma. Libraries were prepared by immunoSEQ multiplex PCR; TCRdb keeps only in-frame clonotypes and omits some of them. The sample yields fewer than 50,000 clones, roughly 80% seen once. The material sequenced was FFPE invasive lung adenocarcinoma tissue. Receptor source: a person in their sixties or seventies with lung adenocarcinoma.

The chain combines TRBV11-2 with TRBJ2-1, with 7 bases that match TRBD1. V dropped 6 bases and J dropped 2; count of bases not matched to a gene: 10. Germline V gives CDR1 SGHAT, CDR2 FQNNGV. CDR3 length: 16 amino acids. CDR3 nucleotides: TGTGCCAGCAGTCCCAGGGAAGGGGGCGCCTACAATGAGCAGTTCTTC. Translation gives CASSPREGGAYNEQFF.

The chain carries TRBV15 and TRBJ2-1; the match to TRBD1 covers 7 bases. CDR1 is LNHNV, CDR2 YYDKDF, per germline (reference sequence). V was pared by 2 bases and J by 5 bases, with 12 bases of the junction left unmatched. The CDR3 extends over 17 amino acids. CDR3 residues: CATSRPGQVMQNNEQFF. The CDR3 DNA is TGTGCCACCAGCAGACCCGGACAGGTGATGCAAAACAATGAGCAGTTCTTC.

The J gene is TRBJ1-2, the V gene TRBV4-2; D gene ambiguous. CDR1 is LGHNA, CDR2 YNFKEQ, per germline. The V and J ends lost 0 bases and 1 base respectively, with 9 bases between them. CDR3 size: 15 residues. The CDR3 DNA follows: TGTGCCAGCAGCCAAGATTTGTTTGGTAACTATGGCTACACCTTC. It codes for CASSQDLFGNYGYTF.

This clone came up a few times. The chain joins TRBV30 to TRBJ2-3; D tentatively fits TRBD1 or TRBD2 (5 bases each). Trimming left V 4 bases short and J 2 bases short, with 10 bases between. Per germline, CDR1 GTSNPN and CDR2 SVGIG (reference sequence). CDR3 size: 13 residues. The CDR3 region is CAWNRDHTDTQYF. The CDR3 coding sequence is TGTGCCTGGAATAGGGACCACACAGATACGCAGTATTTT.

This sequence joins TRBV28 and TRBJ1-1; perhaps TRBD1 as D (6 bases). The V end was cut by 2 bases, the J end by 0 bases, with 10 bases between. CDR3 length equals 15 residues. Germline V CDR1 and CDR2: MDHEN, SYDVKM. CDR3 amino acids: CASSLLGGLNTEAFF. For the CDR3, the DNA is TGTGCCAGCAGTTTACTCGGGGGGCTGAACACTGAAGCTTTCTTT.

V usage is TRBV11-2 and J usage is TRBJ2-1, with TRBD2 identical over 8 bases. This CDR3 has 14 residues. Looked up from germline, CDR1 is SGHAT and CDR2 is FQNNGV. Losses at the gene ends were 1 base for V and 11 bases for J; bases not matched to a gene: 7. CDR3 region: CASSLGITSGQQFF. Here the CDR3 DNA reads TGTGCCAGCAGCTTAGGGATAACTAGCGGCCAGCAGTTCTTC.

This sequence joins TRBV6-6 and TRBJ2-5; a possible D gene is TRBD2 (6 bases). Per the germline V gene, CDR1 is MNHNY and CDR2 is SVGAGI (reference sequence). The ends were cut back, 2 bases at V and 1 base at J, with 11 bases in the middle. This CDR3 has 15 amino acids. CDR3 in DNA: TGTGCCAGCAGTTACACCCCGGGGGTCCAAGAGACCCAGTACTTC. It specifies CASSYTPGVQETQYF.

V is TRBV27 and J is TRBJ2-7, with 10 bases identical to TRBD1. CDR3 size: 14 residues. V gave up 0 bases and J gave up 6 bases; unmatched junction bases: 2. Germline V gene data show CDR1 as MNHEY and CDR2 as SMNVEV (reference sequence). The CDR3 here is CASSLSGTGVEQYF. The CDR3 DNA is TGTGCCAGCAGTTTATCCGGGACAGGGGTCGAGCAGTACTTC.

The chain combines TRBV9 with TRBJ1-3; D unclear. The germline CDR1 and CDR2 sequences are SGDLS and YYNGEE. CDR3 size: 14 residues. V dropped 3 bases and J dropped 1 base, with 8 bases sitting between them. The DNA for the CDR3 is TGTGCCAGCAGCGGAGGGATTTCTGGAAACACCATATATTTT. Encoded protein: CASSGGISGNTIYF.

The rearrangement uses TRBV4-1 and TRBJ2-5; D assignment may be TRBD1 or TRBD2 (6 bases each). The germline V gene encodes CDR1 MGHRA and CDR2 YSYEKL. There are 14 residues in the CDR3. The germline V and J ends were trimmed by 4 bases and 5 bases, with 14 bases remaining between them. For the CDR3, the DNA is TGCGCCAGCAGCCGACAGGAGGCGGGGGAGACCCAGTACTTC. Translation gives CASSRQEAGETQYF.

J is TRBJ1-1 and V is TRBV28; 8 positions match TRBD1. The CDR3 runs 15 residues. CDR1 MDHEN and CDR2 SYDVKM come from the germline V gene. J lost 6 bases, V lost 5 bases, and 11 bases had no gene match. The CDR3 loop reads CASSPPGTGISEAFF. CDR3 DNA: TGTGCCAGCAGTCCTCCCGGGACAGGAATTTCTGAAGCTTTCTTT. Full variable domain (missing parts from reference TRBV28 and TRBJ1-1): DVKVTQSSRYLVKRTGEKVFLECVQDMDHENMFWYRQDPGLGLRLIYFSYDVKMKEKGDIPEGYSVSREKKERFSLILESASTNQTSMYLCASSPPGTGISEAFFGQGTRLTVV.

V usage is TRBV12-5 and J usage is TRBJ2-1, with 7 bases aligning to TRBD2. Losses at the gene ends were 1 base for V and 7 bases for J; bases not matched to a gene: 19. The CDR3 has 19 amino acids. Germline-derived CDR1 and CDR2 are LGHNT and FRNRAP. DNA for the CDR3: TGTGCTAGTGGTTTGGACCCCTCCTATGGGGGAGGGCCGGGGAATGAGCAGTTCTTC. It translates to CASGLDPSYGGGPGNEQFF.

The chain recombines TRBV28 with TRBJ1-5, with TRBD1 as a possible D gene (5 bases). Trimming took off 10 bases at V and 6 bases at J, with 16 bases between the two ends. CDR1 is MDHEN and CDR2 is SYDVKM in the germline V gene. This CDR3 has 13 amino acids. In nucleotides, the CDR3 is TGTGCCATACGACAGTCCCTCAGTCAGCCCCAGCATTTT. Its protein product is CAIRQSLSQPQHF.

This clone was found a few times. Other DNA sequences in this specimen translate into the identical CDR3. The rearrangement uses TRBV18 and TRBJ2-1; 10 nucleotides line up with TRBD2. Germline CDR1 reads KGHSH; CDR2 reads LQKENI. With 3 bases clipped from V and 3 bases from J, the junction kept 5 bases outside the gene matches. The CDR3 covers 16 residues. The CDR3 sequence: CASSPSTSGLYNEQFF. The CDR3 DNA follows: TGTGCCAGCTCACCGTCGACTAGCGGGCTCTACAATGAGCAGTTCTTC.

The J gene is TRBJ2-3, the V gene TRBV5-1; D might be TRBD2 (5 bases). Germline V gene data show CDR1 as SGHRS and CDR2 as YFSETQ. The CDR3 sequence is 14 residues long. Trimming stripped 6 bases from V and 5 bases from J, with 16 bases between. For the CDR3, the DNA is TGCGCCAGCAAAATGAGAGCGGACGAAGATACGCAGTATTTT. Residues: CASKMRADEDTQYF.

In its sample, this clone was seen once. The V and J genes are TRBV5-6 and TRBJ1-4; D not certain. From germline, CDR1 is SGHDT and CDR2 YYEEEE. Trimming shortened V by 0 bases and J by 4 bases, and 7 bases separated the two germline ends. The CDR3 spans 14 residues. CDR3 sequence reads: CASSLGGYNEKLFF. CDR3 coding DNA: TGTGCCAGCAGCTTGGGGGGATATAATGAAAAACTGTTTTTT.

The CDR3: CASTQGSYEQYF. CDR3 nucleotides: TGCGCCAGCACGCAGGGGTCCTACGAGCAGTACTTC. The rearrangement links TRBV10-2 to TRBJ2-7; the D gene is possibly TRBD1 (6 bases). CDR1 and CDR2 (germline): WSHSY, SAAADI. The CDR3 sequence is 12 residues long. V lost 7 bases and J 1 base, leaving 8 bases between the germline ends.

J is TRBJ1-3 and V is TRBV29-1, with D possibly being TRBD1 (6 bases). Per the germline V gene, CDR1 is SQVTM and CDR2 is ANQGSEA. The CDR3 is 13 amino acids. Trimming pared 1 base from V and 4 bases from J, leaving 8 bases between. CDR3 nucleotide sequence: TGCAGCGTTGAAGCCAGGGGAGGAAACACCATATATTTT. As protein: CSVEARGGNTIYF.

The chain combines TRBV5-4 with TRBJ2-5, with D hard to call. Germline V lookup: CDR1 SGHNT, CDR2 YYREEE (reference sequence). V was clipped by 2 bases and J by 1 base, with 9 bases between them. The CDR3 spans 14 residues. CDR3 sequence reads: CASSLDPAQETQYF. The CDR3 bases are TGTGCCAGCAGCTTAGACCCCGCCCAAGAGACCCAGTACTTC.

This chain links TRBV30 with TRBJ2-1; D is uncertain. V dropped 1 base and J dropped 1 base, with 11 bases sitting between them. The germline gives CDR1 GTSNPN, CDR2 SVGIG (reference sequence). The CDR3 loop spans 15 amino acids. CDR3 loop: CAWSEVAGSYNEQFF. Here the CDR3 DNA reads TGTGCCTGGAGTGAGGTCGCCGGATCCTACAATGAGCAGTTCTTC.

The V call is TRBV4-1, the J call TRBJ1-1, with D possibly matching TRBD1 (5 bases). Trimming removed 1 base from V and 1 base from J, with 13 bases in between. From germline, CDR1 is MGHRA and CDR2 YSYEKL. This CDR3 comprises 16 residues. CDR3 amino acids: CASSQVWYQGNTEAFF. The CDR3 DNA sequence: TGCGCCAGCAGCCAAGTTTGGTACCAGGGGAACACTGAAGCTTTCTTT.

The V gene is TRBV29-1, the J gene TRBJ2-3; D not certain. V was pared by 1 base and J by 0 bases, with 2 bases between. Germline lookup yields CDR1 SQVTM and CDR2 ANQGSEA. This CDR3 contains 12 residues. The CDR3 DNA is TGCAGCGTTGAAGGAAGCACAGATACGCAGTATTTT. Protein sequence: CSVEGSTDTQYF.

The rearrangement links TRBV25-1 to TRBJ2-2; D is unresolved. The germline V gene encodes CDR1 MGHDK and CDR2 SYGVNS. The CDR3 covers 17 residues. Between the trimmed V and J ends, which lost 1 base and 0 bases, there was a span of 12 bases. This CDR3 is CASSELGGSPNTGELFF. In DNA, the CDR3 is TGTGCCAGCAGTGAATTGGGCGGAAGCCCGAACACCGGGGAGCTGTTTTTT.

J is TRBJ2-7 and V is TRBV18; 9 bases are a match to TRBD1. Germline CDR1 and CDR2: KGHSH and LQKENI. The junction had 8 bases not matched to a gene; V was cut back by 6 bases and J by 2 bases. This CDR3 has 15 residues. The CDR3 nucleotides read TGTGCCAGCTCCCCCCTAGGACAGGGGACCTACGAGCAGTACTTC. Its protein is CASSPLGQGTYEQYF.

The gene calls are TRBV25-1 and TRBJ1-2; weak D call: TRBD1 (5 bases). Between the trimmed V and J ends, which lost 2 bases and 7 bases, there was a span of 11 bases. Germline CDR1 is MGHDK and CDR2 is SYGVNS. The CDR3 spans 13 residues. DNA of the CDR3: TGTGCCAGCAGTGAAGCAGGGAGGGGTGGCTACACCTTC. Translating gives CASSEAGRGGYTF.

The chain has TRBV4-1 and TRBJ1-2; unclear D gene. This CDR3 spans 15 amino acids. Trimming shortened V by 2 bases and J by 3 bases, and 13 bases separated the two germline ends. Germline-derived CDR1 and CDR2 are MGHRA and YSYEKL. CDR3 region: CASSQKPQGDYGYTF. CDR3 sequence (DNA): TGCGCCAGCAGCCAAAAGCCCCAAGGAGACTATGGCTACACCTTC.

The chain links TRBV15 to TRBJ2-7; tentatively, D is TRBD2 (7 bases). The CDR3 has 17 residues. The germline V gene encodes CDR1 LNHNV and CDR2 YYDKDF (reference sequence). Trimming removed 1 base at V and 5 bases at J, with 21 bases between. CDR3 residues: CATSRGGGTGSLDEQYF. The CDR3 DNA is TGTGCCACCAGCAGAGGGGGGGGAACAGGGAGTCTCGACGAGCAGTACTTC.

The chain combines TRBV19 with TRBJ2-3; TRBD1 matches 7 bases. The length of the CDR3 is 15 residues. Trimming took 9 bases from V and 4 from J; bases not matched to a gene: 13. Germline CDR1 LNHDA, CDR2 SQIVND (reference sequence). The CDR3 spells CARIWRLQGSDTQYF. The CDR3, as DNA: TGTGCCAGGATTTGGCGCTTACAGGGGTCAGATACGCAGTATTTT.

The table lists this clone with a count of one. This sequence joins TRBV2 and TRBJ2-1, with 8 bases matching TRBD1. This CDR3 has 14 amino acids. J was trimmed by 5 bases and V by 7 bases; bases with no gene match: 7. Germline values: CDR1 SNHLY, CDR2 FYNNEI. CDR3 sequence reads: CASNMGQVDNEQFF. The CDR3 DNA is TGTGCCAGCAACATGGGACAGGTGGACAATGAGCAGTTCTTC.

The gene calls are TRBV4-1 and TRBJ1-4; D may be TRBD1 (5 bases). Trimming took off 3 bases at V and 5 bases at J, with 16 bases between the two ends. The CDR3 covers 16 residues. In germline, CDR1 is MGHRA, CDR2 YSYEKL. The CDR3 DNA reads TGCGCCAGCAGCCAGCCCTATGAAGGGGTAAATGAAAAACTGTTTTTT. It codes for CASSQPYEGVNEKLFF.